The source of this TCR beta chain is a study of blood T cell repertoires in COVID-19. Study-level background: Samples of COVID-19 (acute and convalescent) were obtained from the United States, Italy and Spain. PBMCs, B-cell-depleted T cells, or T cells provided the cDNA or gDNA that made up the material.

The CDR3 is made up of 13 amino acids. Germline assignment: CDR1 WSHSY and CDR2 SAAADI. Trimming removed 6 bases at V and 6 bases at J, with 13 bases between. Methods used by the authors: Estimates of nucleated cell counts were drawn from the amplification of reference gene primers. Assay used: immunoSEQ multiplex PCR; TCRdb lists only in-frame clones, some missing. D and trimming come from the DNA, and the V and J calls and clone size come from that table. The repertoire holds around 280,000 clones, with about 87% as singletons. The TCR was taken from a man aged 70-80 years with acute or convalescent COVID-19. The chain couples TRBV10-2 to TRBJ2-3; tentatively, D is TRBD2 (5 bases). Sequences were obtained from peripheral blood. CDR3 in DNA: TGCGCCAGCAGCCCGCACCGAGGGGATACGCAGTATTTT. Its protein product is CASSPHRGDTQYF.